This T cell receptor (beta chain) emerged from a study of blood T cell repertoires in COVID-19. Study-level background: Sample material is recorded as cDNA or gDNA derived from T cells, B-cell-depleted T cells, or PBMCs.

This CDR3 is 13 amino acids long. Trimming took off 5 bases at V and 9 bases at J, with 14 bases between the two ends. The germline V gene has CDR1 MGHRA and CDR2 YSYEKL. Authors' methods: The authors estimated nucleated cell counts from reference gene primer amplification. The table came from immunoSEQ multiplex PCR; TCRdb's copy has only in-frame clones and leaves some out. V, J and clone size are those of that table, while D and trimming were read from the DNA. The sample yields about 100,000 clones, about 80% seen once. The sample taken for sequencing was peripheral blood. The source of this sequence is a man aged 65-85 years with active or convalescent COVID-19. The chain joins TRBV4-1 to TRBJ2-4; possible D gene TRBD2, 5 bases. The CDR3 reads CASSLGPGSIQYF. DNA of the CDR3: TGCGCCAGCAGCTTGGGCCCGGGGAGCATTCAGTACTTC.